The rows below give T cell receptor beta chains drawn from one sample of a study of blood T cells in healthy people across ages. One entry per CDR3 protein, called by TCRdb with MiXCR from the 5' RACE reads. The table has about 780,000 distinct CDR3 sequences, less than 60% seen once. Sequencing input: blood. All receptors come from an elderly man in good health. Each CDR3 is given with its conserved first and last residue. A D gene is named only where the DNA matches it firmly. Not every row has a clone size; where given, it reads once, few, many or a size class.

d_call	clone_size	v_call	j_call	cdr3_nt	cdr3_aa
TRBD1	many	TRBV20-1	TRBJ2-1	TGCAGTGCCAACGACAGGGTCGCCAGCTCCTACAATGAGCAGTTCTTC	CSANDRVASSYNEQFF
TRBD2	NA	TRBV7-2	TRBJ2-5	TGTGCCTGCAGCCTGTGGACTAGGCTACAGGAGACCCAGTACTTC	CACSLWTRLQETQYF
NA	few	TRBV27	TRBJ2-1	TGTGCCAGCAGTCTCCGGGCCCCTATCCCCAGTGAGCAGTTCTTC	CASSLRAPIPSEQFF
NA	NA	TRBV4-3	TRBJ2-3	TGCGCCAGCAGCCGTGTAAGGGCTGGCACAGATACGCAGTATTTT	CASSRVRAGTDTQYF
NA	NA	TRBV4-2	TRBJ2-1	TGTGCCAGCAGCCTCGTGAGCCCCTACAATGAGCAGTTCTTC	CASSLVSPYNEQFF
TRBD2	few	TRBV20-1	TRBJ2-5	TGCAGTGCCCTCGGGAGGGCCATGGAGACCCAGTACTTC	CSALGRAMETQYF
NA	NA	TRBV6-6	TRBJ2-3	TGTGCCAGCGCGTTGGGGGCAGATACGCAGTATTTT	CASALGADTQYF
NA	NA	TRBV9	TRBJ2-3	TGTGCCAGCAGCGCCAGCGGGCTCTACACAGATACGCAGTATTTT	CASSASGLYTDTQYF
NA	NA	TRBV20-1	TRBJ2-1	TGCAGTGCAGACGGGACTTTTTCCTACAATGAGCAGTTCTTC	CSADGTFSYNEQFF
TRBD1	NA	TRBV5-1	TRBJ1-2	TGCGCCAGCAGCTTACGCCCGGACAGGACCAACTATGGCTACACCTTC	CASSLRPDRTNYGYTF
NA	few	TRBV6-2/TRBV6-3	TRBJ1-5	TGTGCCAGCGGATTCCGGGGAAATCAGCCCCAGCATTTT	CASGFRGNQPQHF
NA	NA	TRBV6-6	TRBJ2-5	TGTGCCAGCAGTTACGCGGGACAGCAAGAGACCCAGTACTTC	CASSYAGQQETQYF
TRBD2	NA	TRBV4-3	TRBJ2-7	TGCGCCAGCAGCCAGGTCCCGACTAGCGTATCCTACGAGCAGTACTTC	CASSQVPTSVSYEQYF
TRBD1	NA	TRBV7-2	TRBJ2-5	TGTGCCAGCAGCTTAGCGCGGGGACAGGGCCAAGAGACCCAGTACTTC	CASSLARGQGQETQYF
TRBD1	few	TRBV7-9	TRBJ2-5	TGTGCCAGCAGCTTGGGACAGGATGGAGAGACCCAGTACTTC	CASSLGQDGETQYF
NA	NA	TRBV6-6	TRBJ1-1	TGTGCCAGCCTCCTGCGGCCAAAGAACACTGAAGCTTTCTTT	CASLLRPKNTEAFF
TRBD1	many	TRBV5-1	TRBJ2-1	TGCGCCAGCAGCGCCGTCTCTGGGCAGGGGGCTCGGTTCTTC	CASSAVSGQGARFF
NA	few	TRBV5-4	TRBJ2-2	TGTGCCAGCACTCAGGGAGGCGGCACCGGGGAGCTGTTTTTT	CASTQGGGTGELFF
NA	NA	TRBV12-3/TRBV12-4	TRBJ2-1	TGTGCCAGCAGCCGGCCGGGACTGGAAAAGTTCTTC	CASSRPGLEKFF
TRBD2	NA	TRBV5-1	TRBJ2-3	TGCGCCAGCATGGGGAGCGGGACCACAGATACGCAGTATTTT	CASMGSGTTDTQYF
NA	NA	TRBV6-2/TRBV6-3	TRBJ2-6	TGTGCCAGCATCCGAGAGCCGGACTCTGGGGCCAACGTCCTGACTTTC	CASIREPDSGANVLTF
NA	few	TRBV14	TRBJ2-1	TGTGCCAGCAGCCAAGAGGCACTCAATGAGCAGTTCTTC	CASSQEALNEQFF
NA	NA	TRBV12-3/TRBV12-4	TRBJ2-1	TGTGCCAGCAGGTCAGTGAGGGAGCCGCCTCACAATGAGCAGTTCTTC	CASRSVREPPHNEQFF
TRBD1	NA	TRBV15	TRBJ1-1	TGTGCCACCAGCAGAGGGGACAGGGGGTTGAACACTGAAGCTTTCTTT	CATSRGDRGLNTEAFF
NA	NA	TRBV6-5	TRBJ2-7	TGCGCCAGCAGTTACCTGTCTTCGGACGAGCAGTACTTC	CASSYLSSDEQYF
NA	few	TRBV6-6	TRBJ1-5	TGTGCCAGCAGTTACTGGGAAGGAGCCGCGCCCCAGCATTTT	CASSYWEGAAPQHF
NA	NA	TRBV7-2	TRBJ2-5	TGTGCCAGCAGTTTAAGCCCCCAAGAGACCCAGTACTTC	CASSLSPQETQYF
TRBD1	NA	TRBV6-2/TRBV6-3	TRBJ2-1	TGTGCCAGCGCTAGGGACAGGGGAATAGATGAGCAGTTCTTC	CASARDRGIDEQFF
TRBD2	NA	TRBV20-1	TRBJ2-7	TGCAGTGCTGCTACAGTACTAGCGGGCCACTACGAGCAGTACTTC	CSAATVLAGHYEQYF
NA	NA	TRBV4-2	TRBJ2-7	TGTGCCAGCAGCCAAGAGCAGGGGACCTACGAGCAGTACTTC	CASSQEQGTYEQYF
NA	NA	TRBV29-1	TRBJ2-3	TGCAGCCTCTCTAGGCCCAACACAGATACGCAGTATTTT	CSLSRPNTDTQYF
NA	NA	TRBV7-2	TRBJ2-1	TGTGCCAGTAGTATAGGGACGGGATACAATGAGCAGTTCTTC	CASSIGTGYNEQFF
TRBD1	NA	TRBV5-1	TRBJ1-4	TGCGCCAGTAGACGAAATGGGGGGACAGCCAATGATGAAAAACTGTTTTTT	CASRRNGGTANDEKLFF
TRBD1	NA	TRBV5-1	TRBJ2-4	TGCGCCAGCAGCTCTCGACAGGGGGCGCGGGACATTCAGTACTTC	CASSSRQGARDIQYF
NA	few	TRBV6-2/TRBV6-3	TRBJ1-5	TGTGCCAGCAGGATCCTGGAAGGCCCCCAGCATTTT	CASRILEGPQHF
TRBD1	NA	TRBV12-3/TRBV12-4	TRBJ2-3	TGTGCCAGCAGTTTCAGGGGGAGCGCAGATACGGAGTATTTT	CASSFRGSADTEYF
NA	NA	TRBV27	TRBJ2-3	TGTGCCAGCAGTCCGTCGCGGGCCCGAGGGACAGATACGCAGTATTTT	CASSPSRARGTDTQYF